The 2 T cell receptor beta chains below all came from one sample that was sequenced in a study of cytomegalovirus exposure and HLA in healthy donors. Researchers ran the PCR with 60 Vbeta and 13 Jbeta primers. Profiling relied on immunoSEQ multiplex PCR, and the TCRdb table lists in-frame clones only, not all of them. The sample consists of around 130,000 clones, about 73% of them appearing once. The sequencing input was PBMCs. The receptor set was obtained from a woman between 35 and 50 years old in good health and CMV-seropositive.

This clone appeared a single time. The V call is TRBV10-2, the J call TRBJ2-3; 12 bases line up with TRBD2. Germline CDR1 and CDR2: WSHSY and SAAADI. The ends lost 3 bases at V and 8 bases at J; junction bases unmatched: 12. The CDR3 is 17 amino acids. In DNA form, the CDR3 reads TGCGCCAGCAGTGAACCGAGGACTAGCGGGGACCCCGTTACGCAGTATTTT. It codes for CASSEPRTSGDPVTQYF.

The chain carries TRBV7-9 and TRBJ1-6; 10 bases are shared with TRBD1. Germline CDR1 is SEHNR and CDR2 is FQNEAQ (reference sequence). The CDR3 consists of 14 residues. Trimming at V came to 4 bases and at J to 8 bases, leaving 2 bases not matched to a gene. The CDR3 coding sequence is TGTGCCAGCAGCTCAGGACAGGGGGATTCACCCCTCCACTTT. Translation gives CASSSGQGDSPLHF.